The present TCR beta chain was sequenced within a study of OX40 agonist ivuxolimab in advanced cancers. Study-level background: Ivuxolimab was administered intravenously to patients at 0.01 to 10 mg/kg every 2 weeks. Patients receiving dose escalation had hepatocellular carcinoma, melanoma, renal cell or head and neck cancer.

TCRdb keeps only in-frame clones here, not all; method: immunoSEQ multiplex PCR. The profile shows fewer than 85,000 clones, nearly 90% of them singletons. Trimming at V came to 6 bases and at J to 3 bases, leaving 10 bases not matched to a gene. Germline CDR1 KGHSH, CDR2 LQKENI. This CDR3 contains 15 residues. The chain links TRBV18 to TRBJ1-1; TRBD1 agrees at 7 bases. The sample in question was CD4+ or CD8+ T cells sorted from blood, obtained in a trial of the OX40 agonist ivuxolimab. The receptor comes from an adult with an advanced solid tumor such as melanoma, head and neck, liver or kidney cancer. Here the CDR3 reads CASSPRQGAYTEAFF. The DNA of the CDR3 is TGTGCCAGCTCTCCCCGACAGGGAGCATACACTGAAGCTTTCTTT.